Following are 5 T cell receptor beta chains from one sample sequenced in a study of T-cell reconstitution after alpha-beta-depleted transplantation in children. Unique molecular identifiers were used in preparing the TCRbeta library. TCRdb passed the PCR reads through MiXCR, listing each CDR3 protein once. The sample lists 300,000 to 400,000 distinct CDR3 sequences; 15% to 20% were seen once. The sequencing used PBMCs, mostly from graft donor cells, collected 360 days after TCRalphabeta/CD19-depleted stem cell transplant. The source is a male patient aged 2-10 years who had a stem cell transplant for acute lymphoblastic leukemia, so the T cells may come from the graft donor.

The V gene is TRBV2, the J gene TRBJ2-1; no reliable D call. This CDR3 region has 13 residues. Per the germline V gene, CDR1 is SNHLY and CDR2 is FYNNEI. The V gene lost 7 bases and the J gene lost 3 bases, with 10 bases spanning the gap. This CDR3 is CASMGGHYNEQFF. CDR3 nucleotide sequence: TGTGCCAGCATGGGTGGGCACTACAATGAGCAGTTCTTC.

V is TRBV5-6 and J is TRBJ2-7, with D unclear. With 3 bases removed from V and 4 bases from J, the gap between germline ends came to 11 bases. From germline, CDR1 is SGHDT and CDR2 YYEEEE. The CDR3 runs to 13 residues. CDR3 nucleotide sequence: TGTGCCAGCAGCTGGTATGTGGGGTACGAGCAGTACTTC. Protein product: CASSWYVGYEQYF. Looking up the rest from reference TRBV5-6 and TRBJ2-7 gives the full variable domain: DAGVTQSPTHLIKTRGQQVTLRCSPKSGHDTVSWYQQALGQGPQFIFQYYEEEERQRGNFPDRFSGHQFPNYSSELNVNALLLGDSALYLCASSWYVGYEQYFGPGTRLTVT.

The chain carries TRBV6-2 or TRBV6-3 and TRBJ1-2; no clear D gene. Germline CDR1 MNHEY, CDR2 SVGEGT. V lost 2 bases, J lost 0 bases, and 10 bases lay in between. The CDR3 sequence is 15 residues long. This CDR3 is CASSYRGTANYGYTF. In DNA form, the CDR3 reads TGTGCCAGCAGTTACCGGGGAACAGCTAACTATGGCTACACCTTC.

This clonotype was seen repeatedly, ten times or more. This chain connects TRBV4-2 to TRBJ2-3, with TRBD2 matching 10 bases. J was trimmed by 3 bases and V by 1 base; bases with no gene match: 4. CDR1 and CDR2 from the germline V gene are LGHNA and YNFKEQ. The CDR3 sequence is 16 residues long. The CDR3: CASSQVGLADTDTQYF. The CDR3 DNA reads TGTGCCAGCAGCCAAGTTGGACTAGCGGATACAGATACGCAGTATTTT.

In this sample, this clonotype turned up many times. The chain joins TRBV4-3 to TRBJ1-4; the match to TRBD1 covers 9 bases. Germline assignment: CDR1 LGHNA and CDR2 YSLEER. Losses at the gene ends were 0 bases for V and 4 bases for J; bases not matched to a gene: 3. The CDR3 spans 16 residues. The CDR3, as DNA: TGCGCCAGCAGCCAAGAGACAGGGGGAAATAATGAAAAACTGTTTTTT. Its protein product is CASSQETGGNNEKLFF.